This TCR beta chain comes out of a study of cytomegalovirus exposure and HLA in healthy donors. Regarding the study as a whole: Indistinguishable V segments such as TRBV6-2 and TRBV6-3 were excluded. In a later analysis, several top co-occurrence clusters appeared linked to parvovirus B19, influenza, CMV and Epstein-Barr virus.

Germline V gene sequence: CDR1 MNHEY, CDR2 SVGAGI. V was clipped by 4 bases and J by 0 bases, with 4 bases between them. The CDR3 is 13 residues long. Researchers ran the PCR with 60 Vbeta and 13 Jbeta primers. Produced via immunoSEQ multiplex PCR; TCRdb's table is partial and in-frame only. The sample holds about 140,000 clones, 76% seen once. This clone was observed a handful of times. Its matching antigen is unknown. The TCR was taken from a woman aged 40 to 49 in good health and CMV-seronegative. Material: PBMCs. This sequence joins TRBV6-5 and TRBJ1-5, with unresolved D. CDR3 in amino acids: CASSSYSNQPQHF. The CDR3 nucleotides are TGTGCCAGCAGTTCCTATAGCAATCAGCCCCAGCATTTT.